The T cell receptor beta chain under discussion was sequenced for a study of OX40 agonist ivuxolimab in advanced cancers. Turning to the study itself: Dose-escalation cases comprised hepatocellular carcinoma, melanoma, renal cell or head and neck cancer.

Only in-frame clones appear in the TCRdb table, and some are missing; sequencing was by immunoSEQ multiplex PCR. The profile shows 97,000 or so clones, nearly 90% of them singletons. The CDR3 runs to 18 residues. Germline V gene sequence: CDR1 SEHNR, CDR2 FQNEAQ (reference sequence). Trimming took 5 bases from V and 0 from J, leaving 20 bases between them. The TCR was taken from an adult with an advanced solid tumor such as melanoma, head and neck, liver or kidney cancer. This sequence joins TRBV7-9 and TRBJ1-5, with D possibly matching TRBD1 (6 bases). The sequences come from CD4+ or CD8+ T cells sorted from blood, collected in a trial of the OX40 agonist ivuxolimab. The CDR3: CASSLLRGDSRSNQPQHF. CDR3 coding DNA: TGTGCCAGCAGCCTCTTAAGGGGGGATTCTCGTAGCAATCAGCCCCAGCATTTT.